This is a list of T cell receptor beta chains from one sample in a study of T cells in localized non-small cell lung cancer. Sequencing used immunoSEQ multiplex PCR; TCRdb keeps in-frame clones, though not all of them. Among roughly 71,000 clones, 85% to 90% were seen once, and the ten largest hold 20% to 25%. The starting material was peripheral blood, obtained before any cancer treatment. These receptor sequences come from a male donor at least 60 years old with stage III squamous cell lung carcinoma. Each CDR3 is given with its conserved first and last residue. D genes are given only for firm matches. Only part of the rows carry a size: once, few, many, or a class if the clone is expanded.

len: 12; j_gene: TRBJ2-5; abundance: once; d_gene: NA; v_gene: TRBV5-1; CDR3nt: TGCGCCAGCAGCTTGGGTGAAGAGACCCAGTACTTC; CDR3aa: CASSLGEETQYF
len: 16; j_gene: TRBJ1-3; abundance: NA; d_gene: NA; v_gene: TRBV5-6; CDR3nt: TGTGCCAGCAGCTTGGTTCAGGACTTCTCTGGAAACACCATATATTTT; CDR3aa: CASSLVQDFSGNTIYF
len: 15; j_gene: TRBJ1-5; abundance: NA; d_gene: NA; v_gene: TRBV19; CDR3nt: TGTGCCAGTAGTATCGGAAATAGTGGCAATCAGCCCCAGCATTTT; CDR3aa: CASSIGNSGNQPQHF
len: 12; j_gene: TRBJ2-1; abundance: few; d_gene: TRBD2; v_gene: TRBV6-1; CDR3nt: TGTGCCGGCGCGCGGGGGGGGAATGAGCAGTTCTTC; CDR3aa: CAGARGGNEQFF
len: 14; j_gene: TRBJ2-2; abundance: NA; d_gene: NA; v_gene: TRBV7-8; CDR3nt: TGTGCCAGCAGCCCCCTGGGGGGCTCGGGGGAGCTGTTTTTT; CDR3aa: CASSPLGGSGELFF
len: 15; j_gene: TRBJ2-6; abundance: once; d_gene: NA; v_gene: TRBV7-9; CDR3nt: TGTGCCAGCAGCTTAGGGGGCTCTGGGGCCAACGTCCTGACTTTC; CDR3aa: CASSLGGSGANVLTF
len: 16; j_gene: TRBJ1-6; abundance: once; d_gene: NA; v_gene: TRBV21-1; CDR3nt: TGTGCCAGCAGCGAGATCAGGGAATCAGAGCGTTCACCCCTCCACTTT; CDR3aa: CASSEIRESERSPLHF
len: 17; j_gene: TRBJ2-7; abundance: NA; d_gene: NA; v_gene: TRBV6-1; CDR3nt: TGTGCCAGCAGTGAAGCTAAAGGGGGGACCGGCCTCTACGAGCAGTACTTC; CDR3aa: CASSEAKGGTGLYEQYF
len: 20; j_gene: TRBJ2-4; abundance: NA; d_gene: TRBD1; v_gene: TRBV28; CDR3nt: TGTGCCAGCAGTTTGACAGGGGGCGTTGGGGGATTAGACGCCAAAAACATTCAGTACTTC; CDR3aa: CASSLTGGVGGLDAKNIQYF
len: 18; j_gene: TRBJ2-2; abundance: NA; d_gene: TRBD1; v_gene: TRBV14; CDR3nt: TGTGCCAGCAGCCAAGATCTTCCGCGGACAGGGGACACCGGGGAGCTGTTTTTT; CDR3aa: CASSQDLPRTGDTGELFF
len: 15; j_gene: TRBJ2-1; abundance: NA; d_gene: TRBD2; v_gene: TRBV9; CDR3nt: TGTGCCAGCAGCGGTAGCGGGGAGCCCTACAATGAGCAGTTCTTC; CDR3aa: CASSGSGEPYNEQFF
len: 15; j_gene: TRBJ1-6; abundance: NA; d_gene: NA; v_gene: TRBV5-6; CDR3nt: TGTGCCAGCAGCTTGGGTAACAATTATAATTCACCCCTCCACTTT; CDR3aa: CASSLGNNYNSPLHF
len: 16; j_gene: TRBJ1-2; abundance: NA; d_gene: TRBD1; v_gene: TRBV28; CDR3nt: TGTGCCAGCAGCCTATTCAGCGGGACAGGGGGCTATGGCTACACCTTC; CDR3aa: CASSLFSGTGGYGYTF
len: 14; j_gene: TRBJ2-7; abundance: NA; d_gene: NA; v_gene: TRBV4-3; CDR3nt: TGCGCCAGCAGCCAAGAGTTGGGGGTCTACGAGCAGTACTTC; CDR3aa: CASSQELGVYEQYF
len: 14; j_gene: TRBJ1-6; abundance: NA; d_gene: TRBD1; v_gene: TRBV6-5; CDR3nt: TGTGCCAGCAGTGGACGACAGGGTAATTCACCCCTCCACTTT; CDR3aa: CASSGRQGNSPLHF
len: 17; j_gene: TRBJ2-3; abundance: NA; d_gene: NA; v_gene: TRBV5-4; CDR3nt: TGTGCCAGCAGCTTGGCCCTCCCCGGCAGGGCCACAGATACGCAGTATTTT; CDR3aa: CASSLALPGRATDTQYF
len: 15; j_gene: TRBJ1-4; abundance: NA; d_gene: NA; v_gene: TRBV5-1; CDR3nt: TGCGCCAGCAGCGTGGGGACGGAGACTAATGAAAAACTGTTTTTT; CDR3aa: CASSVGTETNEKLFF
len: 13; j_gene: TRBJ2-7; abundance: NA; d_gene: NA; v_gene: TRBV2; CDR3nt: TGTGCCAGCACCGCCCAGAGGGGCCACGAGCAGTACTTC; CDR3aa: CASTAQRGHEQYF
len: 17; j_gene: TRBJ2-1; abundance: NA; d_gene: TRBD1; v_gene: TRBV5-6; CDR3nt: TGTGCCAGCAGCAAAGACAGGGGGCGCGGGTCCTACAATGAGCAGTTCTTC; CDR3aa: CASSKDRGRGSYNEQFF
len: 15; j_gene: TRBJ1-5; abundance: NA; d_gene: NA; v_gene: TRBV11-2; CDR3nt: TGTGCCAGCAGCCCCGGCCCCGAAATAGGTCAGCCCCAGCATTTT; CDR3aa: CASSPGPEIGQPQHF
len: 15; j_gene: TRBJ1-6; abundance: NA; d_gene: NA; v_gene: TRBV18; CDR3nt: TGTGCCAGCTCAACAGGGATGTTGTCGGATTCACCCCTCCACTTT; CDR3aa: CASSTGMLSDSPLHF
len: 16; j_gene: TRBJ1-4; abundance: NA; d_gene: NA; v_gene: TRBV7-6; CDR3nt: TGTGCCAGCAGCTTAGCCCCCTTGGGGTCTGGGGAAAAACTGTTTTTT; CDR3aa: CASSLAPLGSGEKLFF
len: 15; j_gene: TRBJ1-5; abundance: NA; d_gene: NA; v_gene: TRBV5-4; CDR3nt: TGTGCCAGCAGCTTGGCCGGGGACGGCAATCAGCCCCAGCATTTT; CDR3aa: CASSLAGDGNQPQHF
len: 16; j_gene: TRBJ1-2; abundance: NA; d_gene: NA; v_gene: TRBV6-1; CDR3nt: TGTGCCAGCAGTGAAGTTATAGGCGGTGGGGGCTATGGCTACACCTTC; CDR3aa: CASSEVIGGGGYGYTF
len: 15; j_gene: TRBJ2-5; abundance: NA; d_gene: TRBD2; v_gene: TRBV4-1; CDR3nt: TGCGCCAGCAGTGGGGGGGGAAGTCGCCAAGAGACCCAGTACTTC; CDR3aa: CASSGGGSRQETQYF
len: 18; j_gene: TRBJ1-6; abundance: NA; d_gene: NA; v_gene: TRBV4-2; CDR3nt: TGTGCCAGCAGCCAACGGACACTCCCGGGGGCAGGGGAATCACCCCTCCACTTT; CDR3aa: CASSQRTLPGAGESPLHF
len: 14; j_gene: TRBJ1-1; abundance: NA; d_gene: TRBD1; v_gene: TRBV19; CDR3nt: TGTGCCAGTACCTTGGGGACAGCTAACACTGAAGCTTTCTTT; CDR3aa: CASTLGTANTEAFF
len: 13; j_gene: TRBJ1-2; abundance: few; d_gene: TRBD1; v_gene: TRBV7-2; CDR3nt: TGTGCCAGCAGCTGGGACAGTAACTATGGCTACACCTTC; CDR3aa: CASSWDSNYGYTF
len: 17; j_gene: TRBJ2-5; abundance: NA; d_gene: TRBD2; v_gene: TRBV9; CDR3nt: TGTGCCAGCAGCGTAGGAGGACTAGCGGGGGGACAAGAGACCCAGTACTTC; CDR3aa: CASSVGGLAGGQETQYF
len: 16; j_gene: TRBJ1-2; abundance: NA; d_gene: NA; v_gene: TRBV18; CDR3nt: TGTGCCAGCTCTCTCTCCCAACAAAGCTATATGTCTGGCTACACCTTC; CDR3aa: CASSLSQQSYMSGYTF
len: 16; j_gene: TRBJ2-7; abundance: NA; d_gene: NA; v_gene: TRBV4-2; CDR3nt: TGTGCCAGCAGCCAAGGTGTGGCGGGGCGACTCTACGAGCAGTACTTC; CDR3aa: CASSQGVAGRLYEQYF
len: 15; j_gene: TRBJ1-5; abundance: NA; d_gene: TRBD1; v_gene: TRBV6-4; CDR3nt: TGTGCCAGCACGCGGAGGGGGCGCGGCAATCAGCCCCAGCATTTT; CDR3aa: CASTRRGRGNQPQHF
len: 15; j_gene: TRBJ1-1; abundance: few; d_gene: NA; v_gene: TRBV5-5; CDR3nt: TGTGCCAGCAGCTTGGAGGCCGGGAGTTACACTGAAGCTTTCTTT; CDR3aa: CASSLEAGSYTEAFF
len: 15; j_gene: TRBJ1-5; abundance: NA; d_gene: NA; v_gene: TRBV6-5; CDR3nt: TGTGCCAGCAGTCGCACTTTGGTCGCCGGGGAACCCCAGCATTTT; CDR3aa: CASSRTLVAGEPQHF
len: 16; j_gene: TRBJ1-3; abundance: once; d_gene: NA; v_gene: TRBV5-1; CDR3nt: TGCGCCAGCAGCTTGGCTGGTGTGGACAGAGGAAACACCATATATTTT; CDR3aa: CASSLAGVDRGNTIYF
len: 16; j_gene: TRBJ1-1; abundance: few; d_gene: NA; v_gene: TRBV5-8; CDR3nt: TGTGCCAGCAGCTTGCCCCTCGGTCGGGTGAACACTGAAGCTTTCTTT; CDR3aa: CASSLPLGRVNTEAFF
len: 13; j_gene: TRBJ1-1; abundance: NA; d_gene: NA; v_gene: TRBV6-1; CDR3nt: TGTGCCAGCAGCCAAACCTGGGACACTGAAGCTTTCTTT; CDR3aa: CASSQTWDTEAFF
len: 15; j_gene: TRBJ1-3; abundance: NA; d_gene: NA; v_gene: TRBV6-5; CDR3nt: TGTGCCAGCAGTTACGGTGGCTACTCTGGAAACACCATATATTTT; CDR3aa: CASSYGGYSGNTIYF
len: 15; j_gene: TRBJ1-1; abundance: NA; d_gene: TRBD1; v_gene: TRBV27; CDR3nt: TGTGCCAGCAGTTTTAACGGACAGGGGTATACTGAAGCTTTCTTT; CDR3aa: CASSFNGQGYTEAFF
len: 13; j_gene: TRBJ1-1; abundance: once; d_gene: NA; v_gene: TRBV19; CDR3nt: TGTGCCAGTAGTATAGCACCACAGATTGAAGCTTTCTTT; CDR3aa: CASSIAPQIEAFF
len: 14; j_gene: TRBJ2-7; abundance: NA; d_gene: TRBD2; v_gene: TRBV19; CDR3nt: TGTGCCAGTAGTATAAGGGGAGGGACCTACGAGCAGTACTTC; CDR3aa: CASSIRGGTYEQYF
len: 15; j_gene: TRBJ1-3; abundance: NA; d_gene: TRBD1; v_gene: TRBV11-2; CDR3nt: TGTGCCAGCAGCCCCGGGACAGGGGCTGGAAACACCATATATTTT; CDR3aa: CASSPGTGAGNTIYF
len: 14; j_gene: TRBJ2-1; abundance: NA; d_gene: NA; v_gene: TRBV19; CDR3nt: TGTGCCAGTAGTATAAGGGCAAGCTCTTGGGAGCAGTTCTTC; CDR3aa: CASSIRASSWEQFF
len: 15; j_gene: TRBJ1-1; abundance: NA; d_gene: TRBD1; v_gene: TRBV7-9; CDR3nt: TGTGCCAGCAGCCAACTTGGACAGGGATATACTGAAGCTTTCTTT; CDR3aa: CASSQLGQGYTEAFF
len: 15; j_gene: TRBJ2-6; abundance: NA; d_gene: NA; v_gene: TRBV7-2; CDR3nt: TGTGCCAGCAGCCCTCCAGGGAGAGGGGCCAACGTCCTGACTTTC; CDR3aa: CASSPPGRGANVLTF
len: 15; j_gene: TRBJ2-3; abundance: NA; d_gene: NA; v_gene: TRBV2; CDR3nt: TGTGCCAGCAGTGTGGGCAGGGCGGGGACAGATACGCAGTATTTT; CDR3aa: CASSVGRAGTDTQYF
len: 13; j_gene: TRBJ1-6; abundance: NA; d_gene: NA; v_gene: TRBV29-1; CDR3nt: TGCAGCGCGAGCCCAGGACCGGGGTCACCCCTCCACTTT; CDR3aa: CSASPGPGSPLHF
len: 15; j_gene: TRBJ1-6; abundance: NA; d_gene: NA; v_gene: TRBV28; CDR3nt: TGTGCCAGCAGTTGGGTGAGGCTCAGCAATTCACCCCTCCACTTT; CDR3aa: CASSWVRLSNSPLHF
len: 15; j_gene: TRBJ1-2; abundance: NA; d_gene: TRBD1; v_gene: TRBV30; CDR3nt: TGTGCCTGGAGTGGTTCGGGACAGGGGCCCTATGGCTACACCTTC; CDR3aa: CAWSGSGQGPYGYTF
len: 14; j_gene: TRBJ1-6; abundance: once; d_gene: NA; v_gene: TRBV28; CDR3nt: TGTGCCAGCAGTTTGGGGGCGCGTAATTCACCCCTCCACTTT; CDR3aa: CASSLGARNSPLHF
len: 14; j_gene: TRBJ1-5; abundance: NA; d_gene: NA; v_gene: TRBV9; CDR3nt: TGTGCCAGCAGCTCGGGGGGTGCTAATCAGCCCCAGCATTTT; CDR3aa: CASSSGGANQPQHF
len: 16; j_gene: TRBJ1-3; abundance: once; d_gene: NA; v_gene: TRBV5-6; CDR3nt: TGTGCCAGCAGTCTCCCGGACGGGTTCTCTGGAAACACCATATATTTT; CDR3aa: CASSLPDGFSGNTIYF
len: 15; j_gene: TRBJ2-5; abundance: NA; d_gene: NA; v_gene: TRBV6-5; CDR3nt: TGTGCCAGCAGTTACTCGAGACAGGGTGCGCGGGAGCAGTACTTC; CDR3aa: CASSYSRQGAREQYF
len: 14; j_gene: TRBJ1-1; abundance: few; d_gene: TRBD1; v_gene: TRBV5-4; CDR3nt: TGTGCCAGCAGCTTGGACAGGGGGGGTACTGAAGCTTTCTTT; CDR3aa: CASSLDRGGTEAFF
len: 14; j_gene: TRBJ2-3; abundance: NA; d_gene: NA; v_gene: TRBV19; CDR3nt: TGTGCCAGTAGTACTACGGGACAATCCTCGACGCAGTATTTT; CDR3aa: CASSTTGQSSTQYF
len: 13; j_gene: TRBJ2-5; abundance: NA; d_gene: NA; v_gene: TRBV19; CDR3nt: TGTGCCAGTAGTATAGGTTGGCAAGAGACCCAGTACTTC; CDR3aa: CASSIGWQETQYF
len: 18; j_gene: TRBJ2-3; abundance: NA; d_gene: TRBD2; v_gene: TRBV9; CDR3nt: TGTGCCAGCAGCGCTGGGACTAGCGGGGGGGCCGGACCAGATACGCAGTATTTT; CDR3aa: CASSAGTSGGAGPDTQYF